Many counts were recorded for the clone carrying this TCR beta chain. Its target is not known. Three rounds of nested PCR, following a modified ARM-PCR protocol, produced the TCRbeta library. TCRdb called the multiplex PCR reads again in MiXCR, with one record for every CDR3 protein. Seen here are 70,000 to 90,000 distinct CDR3 sequences, under 80% observed once, and the top ten hold around 12%. The template was RNA from unsorted bulk tissue. Germline V gene data show CDR1 as KGHDR and CDR2 as SFDVKD. This CDR3 region has 15 residues. Trimming took 7 bases from V and 3 from J, leaving 14 bases between them. The entry originates in a study of tumor and adjacent non-tumor tissue in lung cancer. The study, taken as a whole, reports: Tumor tissue had significantly higher TCR diversity than normal lung. In normal lung, the top 100 clones were significantly more dominant than in tumor.

This chain joins TRBV24-1 and TRBJ2-2, with D uncertain. The TCR originated in a woman between 50 and 59 years old with non-small cell lung cancer. Specimen: lung tumor tissue. This chain's CDR3 is CATSERAADTGELFF. The CDR3 DNA reads as TGTGCCACCAGCGAAAGGGCGGCGGACACCGGGGAGCTGTTTTTT.